The entry below gives a single TCR beta chain sequence along with its context. CDR1 and CDR2 from the germline V gene are SGHVS and FNYEAQ. CDR3 length: 16 amino acids. Between the trimmed V and J ends, which lost 2 bases and 1 base, there was a span of 11 bases. These data originate in a study of cytomegalovirus exposure and HLA in healthy donors. With 60 Vbeta and 13 Jbeta primers, the PCR was carried out. TCRdb keeps only in-frame clones here, not all; method: immunoSEQ multiplex PCR. The data show 120,000 or so clones, 75% to 85% seen once. This TCR was sampled from a young man in good health and CMV-seropositive. Source material: PBMCs. The V and J genes are TRBV7-6 and TRBJ2-2, with no clear D. For the CDR3, the DNA is TGTGCCAGCAGCTTATTTGAGAAAATGAACACCGGGGAGCTGTTTTTT. Translation gives CASSLFEKMNTGELFF.